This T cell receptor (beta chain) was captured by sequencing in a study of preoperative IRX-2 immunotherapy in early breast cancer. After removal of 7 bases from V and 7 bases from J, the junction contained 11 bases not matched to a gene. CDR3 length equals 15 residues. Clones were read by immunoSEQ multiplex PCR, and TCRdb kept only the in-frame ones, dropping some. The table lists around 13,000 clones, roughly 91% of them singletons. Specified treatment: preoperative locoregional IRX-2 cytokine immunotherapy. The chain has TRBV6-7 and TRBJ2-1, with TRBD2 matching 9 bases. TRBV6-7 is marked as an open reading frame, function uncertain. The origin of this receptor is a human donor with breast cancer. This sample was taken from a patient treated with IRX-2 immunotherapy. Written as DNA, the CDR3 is TGTGCCAGCACCGAAATAGCGGGGGTTCGGAATGAGCAGTTCTTC. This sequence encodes CASTEIAGVRNEQFF.